Listed below are T cell receptor beta chains from one sample, sequenced in a study of T cell clones after liver transplantation. Measured with immunoSEQ multiplex PCR; TCRdb has only the in-frame clones, and not every one. The sample has about 45,000 clones; roughly 86% are singletons. The specimen comprised CD4+ T cells from blood, sampled 24 months after liver transplant. The receptors originated from a human patient who received a liver transplant. Some T cells could come from the graft donor. The CDR3 runs from the conserved cysteine through the conserved F or W. Fields, in order: clone size, J gene, V gene, D gene, CDR3 protein, CDR3 DNA. D genes are given only for firm matches. The size of a clone is reported for some rows only, either as once, few or many, or as a class for expanded clones.

abundance: -
j_gene: TRBJ1-3
v_gene: TRBV27
d_gene: -
CDR3aa: CASRKNLGRNSGNTIYF
CDR3nt: TGTGCCAGCAGGAAGAACCTGGGCCGAAACTCTGGAAACACCATATATTTT

abundance: -
j_gene: TRBJ2-3
v_gene: TRBV6-5
d_gene: -
CDR3aa: CASSYVQGTDTQYF
CDR3nt: TGTGCCAGCAGTTACGTACAGGGAACAGATACGCAGTATTTT

abundance: -
j_gene: TRBJ1-6
v_gene: TRBV7-3
d_gene: -
CDR3aa: CASSSSVDSPLHF
CDR3nt: TGTGCCAGCAGCTCCTCAGTCGATTCACCCCTCCACTTT

abundance: once
j_gene: TRBJ2-7
v_gene: TRBV6-6
d_gene: TRBD1
CDR3aa: CASSRPPDRGYEQYF
CDR3nt: TGTGCCAGCAGCCGACCCCCGGACAGGGGCTACGAGCAGTACTTC

abundance: -
j_gene: TRBJ1-5
v_gene: TRBV5-6
d_gene: -
CDR3aa: CASSLDRNQPQHF
CDR3nt: TGTGCCAGCAGCTTGGATCGGAATCAGCCCCAGCATTTT

abundance: -
j_gene: TRBJ1-2
v_gene: TRBV29-1
d_gene: -
CDR3aa: CSVQSPGSTRREGYGYTF
CDR3nt: TGCAGCGTTCAATCCCCGGGCTCAACAAGGCGAGAGGGCTATGGCTACACCTTC

abundance: -
j_gene: TRBJ2-7
v_gene: TRBV28
d_gene: -
CDR3aa: CASSLVQRYEQYF
CDR3nt: TGTGCCAGCAGTTTGGTACAGAGATACGAGCAGTACTTC

abundance: -
j_gene: TRBJ2-5
v_gene: TRBV28
d_gene: TRBD1
CDR3aa: CASGPWTGTPQETQYF
CDR3nt: TGTGCCAGCGGCCCTTGGACAGGGACACCCCAAGAGACCCAGTACTTC

abundance: -
j_gene: TRBJ1-6
v_gene: TRBV7-2
d_gene: -
CDR3aa: CASSYQPEQGPPLHF
CDR3nt: TGTGCCAGCAGTTATCAACCCGAACAGGGCCCACCCCTCCACTTT

abundance: -
j_gene: TRBJ1-2
v_gene: TRBV15
d_gene: -
CDR3aa: CATSRDPLGGYTF
CDR3nt: TGTGCCACCAGCAGAGATCCCTTAGGTGGCTACACCTTC

abundance: -
j_gene: TRBJ1-4
v_gene: TRBV7-6
d_gene: -
CDR3aa: CASSLSPGATNEKLFF
CDR3nt: TGTGCCAGCAGTCTTTCGCCGGGTGCAACTAATGAAAAACTGTTTTTT

abundance: -
j_gene: TRBJ1-3
v_gene: TRBV18
d_gene: TRBD1
CDR3aa: CASSPDGQGAYTIYF
CDR3nt: TGTGCCAGCTCACCGGACGGACAGGGGGCTTACACCATATATTTT

abundance: few
j_gene: TRBJ1-3
v_gene: TRBV7-2
d_gene: TRBD1
CDR3aa: CASSRDSSGNTIYF
CDR3nt: TGTGCCAGCAGCCGGGACAGCTCTGGAAACACCATATATTTT

abundance: medium-sized
j_gene: TRBJ1-5
v_gene: TRBV28
d_gene: -
CDR3aa: CASFKGDRGQPQHF
CDR3nt: TGTGCCAGTTTTAAAGGGGATCGGGGTCAGCCCCAGCATTTT

abundance: -
j_gene: TRBJ1-4
v_gene: TRBV19
d_gene: -
CDR3aa: CASSIEGLTNEKLFF
CDR3nt: TGTGCCAGTAGTATTGAGGGCTTGACTAATGAAAAACTGTTTTTT

abundance: once
j_gene: TRBJ2-3
v_gene: TRBV29-1
d_gene: TRBD2
CDR3aa: CSVVALAGNTDTQYF
CDR3nt: TGCAGCGTTGTGGCTTTAGCGGGAAACACAGATACGCAGTATTTT

abundance: few
j_gene: TRBJ2-5
v_gene: TRBV20-1
d_gene: -
CDR3aa: CSARGGGTQYF
CDR3nt: TGCAGTGCTAGGGGAGGGGGGACCCAGTACTTC

abundance: -
j_gene: TRBJ2-1
v_gene: TRBV2
d_gene: -
CDR3aa: CASSETGSSYNEQFF
CDR3nt: TGTGCCAGCAGTGAAACGGGGAGCTCCTACAATGAGCAGTTCTTC

abundance: -
j_gene: TRBJ2-5
v_gene: TRBV11-2
d_gene: TRBD2
CDR3aa: CASAGTSGGAWDQETQYF
CDR3nt: TGTGCCAGCGCCGGAACTAGCGGGGGGGCATGGGATCAAGAGACCCAGTACTTC

abundance: once
j_gene: TRBJ1-3
v_gene: TRBV19
d_gene: -
CDR3aa: CASCSFSGNTIYF
CDR3nt: TGTGCCAGTTGCTCATTCAGTGGAAACACCATATATTTT

abundance: -
j_gene: TRBJ1-4
v_gene: TRBV6-6
d_gene: TRBD1
CDR3aa: CASNLQGGNEKLFF
CDR3nt: TGTGCCAGCAACTTACAGGGGGGGAATGAAAAACTGTTTTTT

abundance: -
j_gene: TRBJ2-2
v_gene: TRBV15
d_gene: TRBD1
CDR3aa: CATSRSRTGVTGELFF
CDR3nt: TGTGCCACCAGCAGATCCCGGACAGGGGTTACCGGGGAGCTGTTTTTT

abundance: -
j_gene: TRBJ2-1
v_gene: TRBV6-1
d_gene: -
CDR3aa: CASSDPAHEQFF
CDR3nt: TGTGCCAGCAGTGACCCAGCCCATGAGCAGTTCTTC

abundance: -
j_gene: TRBJ1-1
v_gene: TRBV19
d_gene: TRBD1
CDR3aa: CASTSRDRLGTEAFF
CDR3nt: TGTGCCAGTACTTCCCGGGACAGGCTGGGGACTGAAGCTTTCTTT

abundance: -
j_gene: TRBJ2-2
v_gene: TRBV28
d_gene: -
CDR3aa: CASRRATGELFF
CDR3nt: TGTGCCAGCAGGCGAGCCACCGGGGAGCTGTTTTTT

abundance: few
j_gene: TRBJ2-7
v_gene: TRBV18
d_gene: -
CDR3aa: CASSWDLLSYEQYF
CDR3nt: TGTGCCAGCTCATGGGACCTCCTGTCCTACGAGCAGTACTTC

abundance: -
j_gene: TRBJ2-7
v_gene: TRBV10-3
d_gene: -
CDR3aa: CAISESTPGEQYF
CDR3nt: TGTGCCATCAGTGAGTCGACTCCGGGCGAGCAGTACTTC

abundance: -
j_gene: TRBJ2-2
v_gene: TRBV18
d_gene: TRBD2
CDR3aa: CASSPPERGLNTGELFF
CDR3nt: TGTGCCAGCTCACCTCCGGAGCGGGGCCTGAACACCGGGGAGCTGTTTTTT

abundance: -
j_gene: TRBJ2-3
v_gene: TRBV28
d_gene: TRBD2
CDR3aa: CASSFFSGRVTDTQYF
CDR3nt: TGTGCCAGCAGTTTTTTTAGCGGGAGGGTCACAGATACGCAGTATTTT

abundance: -
j_gene: TRBJ1-1
v_gene: TRBV7-3
d_gene: -
CDR3aa: CASSLNPGTNTEAFF
CDR3nt: TGTGCCAGCAGCTTAAACCCCGGGACGAACACTGAAGCTTTCTTT

abundance: once
j_gene: TRBJ1-5
v_gene: TRBV5-1
d_gene: -
CDR3aa: CASSYDRKGPQHF
CDR3nt: TGCGCCAGCAGCTACGACAGAAAGGGACCCCAGCATTTT

abundance: -
j_gene: TRBJ1-2
v_gene: TRBV6-5
d_gene: -
CDR3aa: CASSYSARGYGYTF
CDR3nt: TGTGCCAGCAGTTACTCCGCCAGGGGCTATGGCTACACCTTC

abundance: -
j_gene: TRBJ2-3
v_gene: TRBV5-5
d_gene: -
CDR3aa: CASSKKVEYPRSDTQYF
CDR3nt: TGTGCCAGCAGCAAGAAGGTAGAGTATCCTCGTTCAGATACGCAGTATTTT

abundance: few
j_gene: TRBJ2-3
v_gene: TRBV2
d_gene: TRBD2
CDR3aa: CASSERAGADTQYF
CDR3nt: TGTGCCAGCAGTGAACGGGCGGGGGCAGATACGCAGTATTTT

abundance: -
j_gene: TRBJ2-1
v_gene: TRBV5-1
d_gene: -
CDR3aa: CASSPIRQSFLGNEQFF
CDR3nt: TGCGCCAGCAGCCCTATCAGACAGTCGTTTCTGGGCAATGAGCAGTTCTTC

abundance: -
j_gene: TRBJ2-7
v_gene: TRBV7-9
d_gene: TRBD1
CDR3aa: CAGAGQGSSNEQYF
CDR3nt: TGTGCCGGCGCGGGACAGGGGTCGTCCAACGAGCAGTACTTC

abundance: -
j_gene: TRBJ1-4
v_gene: TRBV2
d_gene: -
CDR3aa: CASTETTNEKLFF
CDR3nt: TGTGCCAGCACAGAAACAACTAATGAAAAACTGTTTTTT

abundance: -
j_gene: TRBJ2-3
v_gene: TRBV6-1
d_gene: -
CDR3aa: CASNESPGATDTQYF
CDR3nt: TGTGCCAGCAACGAATCCCCGGGGGCGACAGATACGCAGTATTTT

abundance: -
j_gene: TRBJ1-1
v_gene: TRBV6-5
d_gene: -
CDR3aa: CASSGLRVDTEAFF
CDR3nt: TGTGCCAGCTCTGGGTTAAGGGTGGACACTGAAGCTTTCTTT

abundance: -
j_gene: TRBJ1-1
v_gene: TRBV5-1
d_gene: TRBD1
CDR3aa: CASSPTDRGNTEAFF
CDR3nt: TGCGCCAGCAGCCCCACAGACAGGGGCAACACTGAAGCTTTCTTT

abundance: once
j_gene: TRBJ2-3
v_gene: TRBV5-1
d_gene: -
CDR3aa: CASSIRDFNTDTQYF
CDR3nt: TGCGCCAGCAGCATCCGGGACTTTAACACAGATACGCAGTATTTT

abundance: -
j_gene: TRBJ1-2
v_gene: TRBV5-1
d_gene: -
CDR3aa: CASSLAGIYGYTF
CDR3nt: TGCGCCAGCAGCTTGGCTGGGATTTATGGCTACACCTTC

abundance: -
j_gene: TRBJ1-4
v_gene: TRBV27
d_gene: -
CDR3aa: CASSPSGVGRSEKLFF
CDR3nt: TGTGCCAGCAGTCCCTCGGGAGTTGGGAGGAGTGAAAAACTGTTTTTT

abundance: once
j_gene: TRBJ1-5
v_gene: TRBV19
d_gene: TRBD1
CDR3aa: CASRMTGSNSNQPQHF
CDR3nt: TGTGCCAGTAGGATGACAGGGTCGAATAGCAATCAGCCCCAGCATTTT

abundance: -
j_gene: TRBJ1-3
v_gene: TRBV6-5
d_gene: -
CDR3aa: CASSRDAGNTIYF
CDR3nt: TGTGCCAGCAGTCGGGACGCTGGAAACACCATATATTTT

abundance: few
j_gene: TRBJ1-1
v_gene: TRBV14
d_gene: TRBD1
CDR3aa: CASSQPGTVPNTEAFF
CDR3nt: TGTGCCAGCAGCCAGCCCGGGACAGTCCCAAACACTGAAGCTTTCTTT

abundance: -
j_gene: TRBJ1-1
v_gene: TRBV6-5
d_gene: -
CDR3aa: CASRGWGDTEAFF
CDR3nt: TGTGCCAGCAGGGGTTGGGGGGACACTGAAGCTTTCTTT

abundance: -
j_gene: TRBJ2-5
v_gene: TRBV18
d_gene: -
CDR3aa: CASSPNAIVHQETQYF
CDR3nt: TGTGCCAGCTCTCCCAACGCAATAGTTCATCAAGAGACCCAGTACTTC

abundance: -
j_gene: TRBJ1-4
v_gene: TRBV7-9
d_gene: -
CDR3aa: CASSLASGASNEKLFF
CDR3nt: TGTGCCAGCAGCTTAGCGTCTGGCGCGAGTAATGAAAAACTGTTTTTT

abundance: -
j_gene: TRBJ2-7
v_gene: TRBV27
d_gene: -
CDR3aa: CASSLDGLGSTYEQYF
CDR3nt: TGTGCCAGCAGTTTGGACGGGCTCGGCAGTACCTACGAGCAGTACTTC

abundance: -
j_gene: TRBJ1-4
v_gene: TRBV28
d_gene: -
CDR3aa: CASRAANEKLFF
CDR3nt: TGTGCCAGCAGGGCGGCTAATGAAAAACTGTTTTTT

abundance: few
j_gene: TRBJ1-5
v_gene: TRBV9
d_gene: -
CDR3aa: CASSPGLGNQPQHF
CDR3nt: TGTGCCAGCAGCCCTGGACTAGGCAATCAGCCCCAGCATTTT

abundance: -
j_gene: TRBJ2-5
v_gene: TRBV7-8
d_gene: -
CDR3aa: CASSPSDLTAETQYF
CDR3nt: TGTGCCAGCAGTCCTTCGGACCTTACGGCAGAGACCCAGTACTTC

abundance: -
j_gene: TRBJ1-3
v_gene: TRBV5-6
d_gene: -
CDR3aa: CASRLGPNSGNTIYF
CDR3nt: TGTGCCAGCAGACTGGGACCGAACTCTGGAAACACCATATATTTT

abundance: -
j_gene: TRBJ2-4
v_gene: TRBV5-1
d_gene: -
CDR3aa: CASTGDQNIQYF
CDR3nt: TGCGCCAGCACAGGGGACCAAAACATTCAGTACTTC

abundance: -
j_gene: TRBJ2-3
v_gene: TRBV2
d_gene: TRBD2
CDR3aa: CASKGLGSSTDTQYF
CDR3nt: TGTGCCAGCAAGGGACTAGGCTCTAGCACAGATACGCAGTATTTT

abundance: -
j_gene: TRBJ2-1
v_gene: TRBV6-4
d_gene: -
CDR3aa: CASSPSGGVGEQFF
CDR3nt: TGTGCCAGCAGTCCCAGTGGAGGGGTCGGGGAGCAGTTCTTC